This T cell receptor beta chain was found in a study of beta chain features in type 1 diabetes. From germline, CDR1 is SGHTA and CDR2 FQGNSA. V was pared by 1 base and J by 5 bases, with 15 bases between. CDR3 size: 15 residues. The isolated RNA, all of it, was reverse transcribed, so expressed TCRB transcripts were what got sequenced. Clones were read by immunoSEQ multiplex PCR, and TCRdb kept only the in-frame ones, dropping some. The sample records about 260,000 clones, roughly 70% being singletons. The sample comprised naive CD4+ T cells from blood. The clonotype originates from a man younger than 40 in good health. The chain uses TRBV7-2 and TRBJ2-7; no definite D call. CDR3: CASSLVAANSHEQYF. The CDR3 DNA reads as TGTGCCAGCAGCTTAGTGGCAGCTAACAGCCACGAGCAGTACTTC.